This is a list of T cell receptor beta chains from one sample in a study of CD8 T cells in Susac syndrome. TCRdb reprocessed the immunoSEQ multiplex PCR reads with MiXCR, giving one entry per CDR3 protein. The sample consists of 150,000 to 200,000 distinct CDR3 sequences, roughly 93% of them appearing once. Sequencing was performed on CD4+ T cells from PBMCs. The receptor set was obtained from a human donor in good health. Each CDR3 is given without its conserved first and last residue.

10	TRBV7-9	TRBJ1-6	AGGQLNSPLH
11	TRBV5-1	TRBJ2-3	ASSIGSTDTQY
14	TRBV20-1	TRBJ1-4	SASSSGTALNEKLF
12	TRBV30	TRBJ2-5	AWSRDRGHETQY
11	TRBV3-1	TRBJ1-6	ASSQGFNSPLH
13	TRBV12-3/TRBV12-4	TRBJ2-7	ASSYIGLGSYEQY
11	TRBV12-3/TRBV12-4	TRBJ1-6	ASSSFWFSPLH
10	TRBV29-1	TRBJ1-1	SVGGGLYEAF
12	TRBV5-4	TRBJ2-7	ASSLDVGAYEQY
12	TRBV9	TRBJ1-3	ASWTLSSGNTIY
13	TRBV7-8	TRBJ2-7	ASSLGTGEGYEQY
12	TRBV3-1	TRBJ1-2	ASSQDLGGYGYT
15	TRBV20-1	TRBJ1-6	SARDDLRQVSNSPLH
14	TRBV18	TRBJ2-1	ASSPPGTSGYNEQF
15	TRBV5-1	TRBJ1-1	ASSRQLAGAMNTEAF
13	TRBV2	TRBJ2-7	ASSEWGSPLYEQY
14	TRBV28	TRBJ1-3	ASSYHLSGSGNTIY
14	TRBV5-1	TRBJ2-1	ASSLSGQSSYNEQF
12	TRBV5-4	TRBJ2-7	ASSSSWGADEQY
14	TRBV7-3	TRBJ2-2	ASSFLQGSNTGELF
12	TRBV3-1	TRBJ1-2	ASSQDRGSYGYT
11	TRBV7-2	TRBJ2-2	ASSFSNTGELF
13	TRBV7-3	TRBJ1-1	ASSQQDIGYGEAF
10	TRBV2	TRBJ2-5	AQGGVLETQY
14	TRBV10-3	TRBJ2-6	AIRGQGPSGANVLT
13	TRBV6-4	TRBJ1-2	ASSPRTGTNYGYT
14	TRBV6-6	TRBJ1-5	ASSYLGQGSNQPQH